The 22 T cell receptor beta chains reported below all come from one sample, sequenced in a study of cytomegalovirus exposure and HLA in healthy donors. The PCR used 60 Vbeta and 13 Jbeta primers. TCRdb's copy holds only in-frame clones and misses some; the assay was immunoSEQ multiplex PCR. The sample lists about 96,000 clones, under 85% occurring once. Sequencing used PBMCs. Receptors originate from a woman in her 70s in good health and CMV-seropositive.

The chain uses TRBV11-2 and TRBJ2-6, with a possible D match to TRBD1 (6 bases). The ends were cut back, 0 bases at V and 0 bases at J, with 9 bases in the middle. Germline CDR1 is SGHAT and CDR2 is FQNNGV. The CDR3 is made up of 17 amino acids. CDR3 loop: CASSLEQGFSGANVLTF. DNA for the CDR3: TGTGCCAGCAGCTTAGAACAGGGATTCTCTGGGGCCAACGTCCTGACTTTC.

This clone came up a few times. The rearrangement uses TRBV7-2 and TRBJ1-6; tentative D call: TRBD1 (5 bases). V lost 5 bases, J lost 10 bases, and 15 bases lay in between. CDR3 length equals 14 residues. From germline, CDR1 is SGHTA and CDR2 FQGNSA. The CDR3 region has the DNA TGTGCCAGCAGCCCCAATCGGCAGGGATCACCCCTCCACTTT. Residues: CASSPNRQGSPLHF.

Concerning this clone: One end of the junction varies from germline; a read error may be responsible. Other DNA sequences of this sample code for an identical CDR3. The chain joins TRBV5-1 to TRBJ2-3, with 8 bases matching TRBD1. This CDR3 has 13 residues. Germline lookup yields CDR1 SGHRS and CDR2 YFSETQ. The CDR3 protein is CASSWGQADTQYF. CDR3 nucleotides: TGCGCCAGCAGCTGGGGACAGGCAGATACACAGTATTTT. Using reference TRBV5-1 and TRBJ2-3 for the parts outside the CDR3, the full variable domain is KAGVTQTPRYLIKTRGQQVTLSCSPISGHRSVSWYQQTPGQGLQFLFEYFSETQRNKGNFPGRFSGRQFSNSRSEMNVSTLELGDSALYLCASSWGQADTQYFGPGTRLTVL.

This clone was picked up a small number of times. The rearrangement uses TRBV19 and TRBJ2-7; 9 bases align to TRBD1. V shed 4 bases, J shed 7 bases, and the junction held 14 bases outside the gene matches. The CDR3 covers 16 residues. Per the germline V gene, CDR1 is LNHDA and CDR2 is SQIVND (reference sequence). CDR3 loop: CASSKGTGTGFEEQYF. The CDR3 DNA follows: TGTGCCAGTAGTAAGGGAACCGGGACAGGGTTTGAAGAGCAGTACTTC.

The V call is TRBV5-1, the J call TRBJ1-1; the match to TRBD1 covers 8 bases. Germline CDR1 and CDR2: SGHRS and YFSETQ. Germline trimming cut 1 base from V and 6 bases from J; bases unmatched to any gene: 11. This CDR3 region has 16 residues. The CDR3 spells CASSLLGQGAGAEAFF. The CDR3 DNA sequence: TGCGCCAGCAGCTTGTTAGGGCAGGGGGCAGGAGCTGAAGCTTTCTTT.

The chain joins TRBV2 to TRBJ2-1, with D possibly matching TRBD2 (6 bases). The CDR3 consists of 13 residues. In germline, CDR1 is SNHLY, CDR2 FYNNEI. V dropped 4 bases and J dropped 10 bases, with 14 bases sitting between them. The DNA for the CDR3 is TGTGCCAGCAGTGTGGCCTTGCGGGGCGAGCAGTTCTTC. Amino acid sequence: CASSVALRGEQFF.

The V and J genes are TRBV29-1 and TRBJ2-5; no reliable D call. The CDR3 is made up of 10 amino acids. Deletions cut 6 bases from V and 1 base from J, with 3 bases between. The germline V gene has CDR1 SQVTM and CDR2 ANQGSEA. The CDR3 DNA is TGCAGCGTCAGCCAAGAGACCCAGTACTTC. Translation: CSVSQETQYF.

This clone has just a few counts. The J gene is TRBJ2-3, the V gene TRBV7-6; 9 bases map to TRBD2. The CDR3 contains 15 residues. Looked up from germline, CDR1 is SGHVS and CDR2 is FNYEAQ. Losses at the gene ends were 5 bases for V and 5 bases for J; bases not matched to a gene: 8. For the CDR3, the DNA is TGTGCCAGCAGCCGCGGCCGACTAGCGGTAGATACGCAGTATTTT. Residues: CASSRGRLAVDTQYF.

This clone has a handful of counts. The V gene is TRBV5-8, the J gene TRBJ1-5; 8 bases agree with TRBD1. Germline-derived CDR1 and CDR2 are SGHTS and YDEGEE. CDR3 length equals 16 residues. V trimming: 7 bases; J trimming: 3 bases; junction bases outside the gene matches: 12. This CDR3 reads CASAPGTGLNNQPQHF. The DNA for the CDR3 is TGTGCCAGCGCACCGGGGACAGGCCTCAACAATCAGCCCCAGCATTTT.

This clone was counted between two and nine times. The rearrangement links TRBV6-5 to TRBJ1-4; no clear D gene. The CDR3 length is 11 residues. CDR1 MNHEY and CDR2 SVGAGI come from the germline V gene. V was shortened by 6 bases and J by 7 bases, with 6 bases between the two germline ends. The DNA of the CDR3 is TGTGCCAGCAGGGGAGCTGAAAAACTGTTTTTT. This sequence encodes CASRGAEKLFF.

The V and J genes are TRBV7-2 and TRBJ1-6; the D gene is possibly TRBD1 (6 bases). The CDR3 is made up of 20 amino acids. Trimming stripped 0 bases from V and 0 bases from J, with 18 bases between. The germline CDR1 and CDR2 sequences are SGHTA and FQGNSA. The CDR3 nucleotides read TGTGCCAGCAGCTTAGCGTCAACAGGGAGTACGAGCTCCTATAATTCACCCCTCCACTTT. Translating gives CASSLASTGSTSSYNSPLHF.

The J gene is TRBJ1-1, the V gene TRBV11-2; D possibly corresponds to TRBD1 (5 bases). CDR1 is SGHAT, CDR2 FQNNGV, per germline. The CDR3 length is 17 residues. The ends were cut back, 1 base at V and 0 bases at J, with 15 bases in the middle. CDR3 sequence: CASSLGPAGRMNTEAFF. CDR3 DNA sequence: TGTGCCAGCAGCTTAGGGCCAGCGGGACGCATGAACACTGAAGCTTTCTTT.

This clone has more than one count but fewer than ten. This chain links TRBV7-2 with TRBJ1-5, with 7 positions matching TRBD1. J gave up 5 bases and V 2 bases, and 6 bases lay outside the gene matches. CDR3 length: 15 residues. Looked up from germline, CDR1 is SGHTA and CDR2 is FQGNSA. For the CDR3, the DNA is TGTGCCAGCAGCTTATCCAGGGGGGATTATCAGCCCCAGCATTTT. Amino acid sequence: CASSLSRGDYQPQHF. The full variable domain, in which reference TRBV7-2 and TRBJ1-5 provide the parts outside the CDR3, is GAGVSQSPSNKVTEKGKDVELRCDPISGHTALYWYRQSLGQGLEFLIYFQGNSAPDKSGLPSDRFSAERTGGSVSTLTIQRTQQEDSAVYLCASSLSRGDYQPQHFGDGTRLSIL.

The sample holds one count of this clone. The rearrangement links TRBV28 to TRBJ1-1; 8 nucleotides line up with TRBD1. After removal of 5 bases from V and 0 bases from J, the junction contained 11 bases not matched to a gene. The germline CDR1 and CDR2 sequences are MDHEN and SYDVKM. This CDR3 comprises 17 residues. In nucleotides, the CDR3 is TGTGCCAGCAGTCCATGGACAGGGAGGGTTATGAACACTGAAGCTTTCTTT. Protein: CASSPWTGRVMNTEAFF.

The chain uses TRBV28 and TRBJ1-2; D unresolved. The V end was cut by 5 bases, the J end by 1 base, with 5 bases between. The germline V gene has CDR1 MDHEN and CDR2 SYDVKM. This CDR3 is 12 amino acids long. The CDR3 DNA reads as TGTGCCAGCAGTGTAATTAACTATGGCTACACCTTC. This translates into CASSVINYGYTF.

The rearrangement joins TRBV9 to TRBJ2-2, with a weak D call TRBD1 (6 bases). CDR3 length: 15 amino acids. CDR1 is SGDLS and CDR2 is YYNGEE in the germline V gene. The germline V and J ends were trimmed by 0 bases and 0 bases, with 6 bases remaining between them. Here the CDR3 reads CASSVAGANTGELFF. The CDR3 DNA reads as TGTGCCAGCAGCGTAGCAGGGGCGAACACCGGGGAGCTGTTTTTT.

A remark on this clone: The junction and the germline gene differ at one end; a read error may be behind it. This chain connects TRBV7-9 to TRBJ2-7; 12 positions agree with TRBD2. Per the germline V gene, CDR1 is SEHNR and CDR2 is FQNEAQ (reference sequence). The CDR3 loop spans 18 amino acids. For the CDR3, the DNA is TGTTCCAGCAGCACGACTAGCGGGGGCCCCGACCTTCACTACGAGCAGTACTTC. It codes for CSSSTTSGGPDLHYEQYF.

CDR3 amino acids: CASSPVGGGSYEQYF. CDR3 coding DNA: TGCGCCAGCAGCCCGGTTGGGGGGGGATCCTACGAGCAGTACTTC. The gene calls are TRBV4-1 and TRBJ2-7; 7 positions agree with TRBD2. CDR1 and CDR2 (germline): MGHRA, YSYEKL. CDR3 size: 15 residues. J lost 1 base, V lost 4 bases, and 7 bases had no gene match.

The chain carries TRBV4-2 and TRBJ1-5, with 7 positions matching TRBD1. In germline, CDR1 is LGHNA, CDR2 YNFKEQ. There are 15 residues in the CDR3. V dropped 1 base and J dropped 5; count of bases not matched to a gene: 5. CDR3 region: CASSQVQGSDQPQHF. The DNA of the CDR3 is TGTGCCAGCAGCCAAGTACAGGGGAGCGATCAGCCCCAGCATTTT.

The chain is built from TRBV5-4 and TRBJ2-3; tentatively, D is TRBD1 (6 bases). V lost 4 bases to trimming and J lost 3 bases, with 12 bases between them. Germline CDR1 SGHNT, CDR2 YYREEE (reference sequence). The CDR3 has 14 residues. CDR3 sequence: CASSGGPGTDTQYF. CDR3 bases: TGTGCCAGCAGCGGGGGCCCGGGGACAGATACGCAGTATTTT.

The chain joins TRBV5-5 to TRBJ2-2, with a weak D call TRBD2 (6 bases). The germline CDR1 and CDR2 sequences are SGHKS and YYEKEE (reference sequence). The germline V and J ends were trimmed by 2 bases and 4 bases, with 12 bases remaining between them. The CDR3 contains 15 residues. In DNA, the CDR3 is TGTGCCAGCAGCTTAAGGGAGGAGGGCACCGGGGAGCTGTTTTTT. This translates into CASSLREEGTGELFF.

The rearrangement joins TRBV4-2 to TRBJ1-2; D is unresolved. Germline V gene lookup returns CDR1 LGHNA and CDR2 YNFKEQ. Trimming cost V 1 base and J 4 bases, with 13 bases left between them. The CDR3 is 15 residues long. The CDR3 protein is CASSQGLTVIYGYTF. CDR3 nucleotide sequence: TGTGCCAGCAGCCAAGGTCTAACAGTTATCTATGGCTACACCTTC.